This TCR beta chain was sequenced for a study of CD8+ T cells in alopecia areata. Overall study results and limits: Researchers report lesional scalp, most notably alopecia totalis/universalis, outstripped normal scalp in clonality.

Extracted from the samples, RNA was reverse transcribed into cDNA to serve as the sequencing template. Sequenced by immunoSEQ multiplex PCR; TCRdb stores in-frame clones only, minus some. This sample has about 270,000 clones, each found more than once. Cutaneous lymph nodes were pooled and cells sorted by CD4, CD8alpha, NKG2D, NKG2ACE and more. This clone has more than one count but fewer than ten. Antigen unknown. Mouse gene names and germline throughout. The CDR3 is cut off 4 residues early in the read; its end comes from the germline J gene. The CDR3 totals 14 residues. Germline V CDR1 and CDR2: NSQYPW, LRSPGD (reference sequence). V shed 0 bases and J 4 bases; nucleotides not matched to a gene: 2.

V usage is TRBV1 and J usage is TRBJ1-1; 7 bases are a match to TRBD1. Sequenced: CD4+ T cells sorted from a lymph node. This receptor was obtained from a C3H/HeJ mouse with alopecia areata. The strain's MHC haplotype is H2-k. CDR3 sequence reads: CTCSADQGVTEVFF. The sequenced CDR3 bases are TGCACCTGCAGTGCAGATCAGGGGGTCACA.